This T cell receptor (beta chain) was sequenced during a study of cytomegalovirus exposure and HLA in healthy donors. Trimming took off 8 bases at V and 5 bases at J, with 14 bases between the two ends. CDR3 length: 13 amino acids. CDR1 is MNHEY, CDR2 SMNVEV, per germline (reference sequence). Profiled with immunoSEQ multiplex PCR; TCRdb holds only in-frame clones, not every one. Here the sample spans around 69,000 clones, roughly 95% being singletons. Sequenced sample: PBMCs. The clonotype comes from a woman aged 18-29 years in good health and CMV-seropositive. The chain carries TRBV27 and TRBJ2-3; D gene ambiguous. The CDR3 loop is CASGRGFGDTQYF. The CDR3 DNA is TGTGCCAGCGGAAGAGGATTCGGAGATACGCAGTATTTT.